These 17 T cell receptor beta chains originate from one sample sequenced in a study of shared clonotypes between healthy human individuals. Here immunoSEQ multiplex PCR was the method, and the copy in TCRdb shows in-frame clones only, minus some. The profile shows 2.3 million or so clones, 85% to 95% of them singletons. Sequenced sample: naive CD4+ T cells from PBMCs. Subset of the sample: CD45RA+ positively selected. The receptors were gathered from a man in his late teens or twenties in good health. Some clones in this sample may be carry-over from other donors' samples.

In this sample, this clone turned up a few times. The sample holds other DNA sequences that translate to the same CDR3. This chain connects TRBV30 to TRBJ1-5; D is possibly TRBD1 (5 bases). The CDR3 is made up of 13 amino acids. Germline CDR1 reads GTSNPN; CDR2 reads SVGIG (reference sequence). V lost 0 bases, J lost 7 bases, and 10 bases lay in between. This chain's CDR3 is CAWSVRGEQPQHF. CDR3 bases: TGTGCCTGGAGTGTACGGGGGGAGCAGCCCCAGCATTTT.

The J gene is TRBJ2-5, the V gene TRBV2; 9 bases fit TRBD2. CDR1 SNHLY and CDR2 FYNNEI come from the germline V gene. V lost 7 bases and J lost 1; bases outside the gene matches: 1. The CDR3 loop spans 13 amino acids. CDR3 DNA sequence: TGTGCCAGCACGACTAGCGGCCAAGAGACCCAGTACTTC. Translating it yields CASTTSGQETQYF.

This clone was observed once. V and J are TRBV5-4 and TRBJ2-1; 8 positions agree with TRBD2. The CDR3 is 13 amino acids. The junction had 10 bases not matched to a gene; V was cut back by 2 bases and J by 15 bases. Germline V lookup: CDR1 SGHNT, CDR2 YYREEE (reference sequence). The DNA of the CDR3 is TGTGCCAGCAGCTTCGGGGGGCGGGAGGTCCTGTTCTTC. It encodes CASSFGGREVLFF.

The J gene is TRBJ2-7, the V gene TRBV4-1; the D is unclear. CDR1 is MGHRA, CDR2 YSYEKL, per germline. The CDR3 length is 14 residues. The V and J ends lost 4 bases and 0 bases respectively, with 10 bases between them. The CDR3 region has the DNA TGCGCCAGCAGCCCCTTCCCGCCCTCCTACGAGCAGTACTTC. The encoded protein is CASSPFPPSYEQYF.

CDR3 DNA sequence: TGCGCCAGCAGCGAGGGGGCCGAGCAGTACTTC. As protein: CASSEGAEQYF. The rearrangement uses TRBV5-1 and TRBJ2-7; 7 positions match TRBD1. The CDR3 runs 11 residues. Germline values: CDR1 SGHRS, CDR2 YFSETQ. J gave up 6 bases and V 4 bases, and 1 base lay outside the gene matches. The entire variable domain, with the rest obtained from reference TRBV5-1 and TRBJ2-7, is as follows: KAGVTQTPRYLIKTRGQQVTLSCSPISGHRSVSWYQQTPGQGLQFLFEYFSETQRNKGNFPGRFSGRQFSNSRSEMNVSTLELGDSALYLCASSEGAEQYFGPGTRLTVT.

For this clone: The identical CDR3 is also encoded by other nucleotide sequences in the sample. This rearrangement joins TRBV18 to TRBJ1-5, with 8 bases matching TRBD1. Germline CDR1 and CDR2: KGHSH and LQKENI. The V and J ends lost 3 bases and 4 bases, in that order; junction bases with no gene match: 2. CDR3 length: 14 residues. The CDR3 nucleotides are TGTGCCAGCTCACCGGGACAGGAAAATCAGCCCCAGCATTTT. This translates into CASSPGQENQPQHF.

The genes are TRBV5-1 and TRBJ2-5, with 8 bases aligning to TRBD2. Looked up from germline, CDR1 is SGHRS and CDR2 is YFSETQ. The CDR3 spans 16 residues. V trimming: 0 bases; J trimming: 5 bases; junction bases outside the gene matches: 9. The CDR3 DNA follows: TGCGCCAGCAGCTTGGGTACAGCGGGAGCGGGCGAGACCCAGTACTTC. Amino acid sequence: CASSLGTAGAGETQYF.

DNA for the CDR3: TGTGCCAGCAGTGCGGGGTACAATCAGCCCCAGCATTTT. This gives the protein CASSAGYNQPQHF. The V and J genes are TRBV2 and TRBJ1-5; D unresolved. The CDR3 length is 13 residues. V was trimmed by 4 bases and J by 3 bases, leaving 7 bases between them. CDR1 SNHLY and CDR2 FYNNEI come from the germline V gene.

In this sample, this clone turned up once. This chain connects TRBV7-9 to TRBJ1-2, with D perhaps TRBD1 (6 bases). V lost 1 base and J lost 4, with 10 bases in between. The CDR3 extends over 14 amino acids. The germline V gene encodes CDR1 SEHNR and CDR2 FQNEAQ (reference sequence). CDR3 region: CASSLEGGGYGYTF. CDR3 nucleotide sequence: TGTGCCAGCAGCTTAGAGGGGGGAGGCTATGGCTACACCTTC.

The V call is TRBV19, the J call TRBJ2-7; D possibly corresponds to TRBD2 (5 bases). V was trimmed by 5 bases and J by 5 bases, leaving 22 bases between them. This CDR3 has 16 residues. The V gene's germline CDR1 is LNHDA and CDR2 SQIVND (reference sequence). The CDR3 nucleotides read TGTGCCAGTAGTGTCCGCCGTGGCGGAGGTCGGCACGAGCAGTACTTC. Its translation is CASSVRRGGGRHEQYF.

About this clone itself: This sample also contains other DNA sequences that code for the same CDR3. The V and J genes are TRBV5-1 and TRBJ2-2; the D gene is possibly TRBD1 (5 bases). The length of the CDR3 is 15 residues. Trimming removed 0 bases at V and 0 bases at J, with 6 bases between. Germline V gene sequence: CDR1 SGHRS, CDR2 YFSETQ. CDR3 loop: CASSLGQPNTGELFF. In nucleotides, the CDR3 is TGCGCCAGCAGCTTGGGACAGCCGAACACCGGGGAGCTGTTTTTT.

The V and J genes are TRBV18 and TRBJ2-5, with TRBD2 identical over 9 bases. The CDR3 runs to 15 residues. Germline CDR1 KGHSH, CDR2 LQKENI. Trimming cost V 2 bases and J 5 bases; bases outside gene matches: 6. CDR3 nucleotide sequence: TGTGCCAGCTCACCAGGTAGCGGGAGAGAGGAGACCCAGTACTTC. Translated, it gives CASSPGSGREETQYF.

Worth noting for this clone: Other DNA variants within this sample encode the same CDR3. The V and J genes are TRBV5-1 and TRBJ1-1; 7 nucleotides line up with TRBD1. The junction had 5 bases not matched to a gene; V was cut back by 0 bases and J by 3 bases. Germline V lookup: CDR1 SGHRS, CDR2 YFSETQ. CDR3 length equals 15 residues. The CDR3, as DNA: TGCGCCAGCAGCTTGGACCCTGGGACAGACACTGAAGCTTTCTTT. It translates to CASSLDPGTDTEAFF.

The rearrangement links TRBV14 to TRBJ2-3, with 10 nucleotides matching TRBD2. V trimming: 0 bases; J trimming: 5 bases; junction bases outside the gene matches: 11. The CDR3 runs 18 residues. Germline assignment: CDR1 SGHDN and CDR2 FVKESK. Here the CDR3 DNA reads TGTGCCAGCAGCCAAGAGGAGGGAGCGGGAGGGGGAAGAGATACGCAGTATTTT. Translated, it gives CASSQEEGAGGGRDTQYF.

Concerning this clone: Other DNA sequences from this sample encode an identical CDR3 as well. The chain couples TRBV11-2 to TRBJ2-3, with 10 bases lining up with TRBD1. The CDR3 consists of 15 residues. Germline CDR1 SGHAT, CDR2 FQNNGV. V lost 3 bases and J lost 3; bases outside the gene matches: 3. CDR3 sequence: CASSFRTGGTDTQYF. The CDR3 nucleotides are TGTGCCAGCAGCTTTAGGACAGGGGGTACAGATACGCAGTATTTT. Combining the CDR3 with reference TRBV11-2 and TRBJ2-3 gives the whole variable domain EAGVAQSPRYKIIEKRQSVAFWCNPISGHATLYWYQQILGQGPKLLIQFQNNGVVDDSQLPKDRFSAERLKGVDSTLKIQPAKLEDSAVYLCASSFRTGGTDTQYFGPGTRLTVL.

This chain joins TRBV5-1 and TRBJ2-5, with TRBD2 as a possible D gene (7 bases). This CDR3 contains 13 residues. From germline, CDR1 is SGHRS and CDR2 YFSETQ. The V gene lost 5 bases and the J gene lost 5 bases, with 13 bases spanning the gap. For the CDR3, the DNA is TGCGCCAGCAGGGGGGGGCCGAGTGAGACCCAGTACTTC. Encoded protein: CASRGGPSETQYF. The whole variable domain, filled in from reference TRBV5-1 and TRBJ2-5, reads KAGVTQTPRYLIKTRGQQVTLSCSPISGHRSVSWYQQTPGQGLQFLFEYFSETQRNKGNFPGRFSGRQFSNSRSEMNVSTLELGDSALYLCASRGGPSETQYFGPGTRLLVL.

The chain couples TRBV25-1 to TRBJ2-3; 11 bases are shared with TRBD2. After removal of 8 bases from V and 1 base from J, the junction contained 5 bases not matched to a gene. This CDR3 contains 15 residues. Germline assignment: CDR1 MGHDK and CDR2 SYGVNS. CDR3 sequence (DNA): TGTGCCAGCCGAGGGACTAGCGGACGCACAGATACGCAGTATTTT. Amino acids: CASRGTSGRTDTQYF. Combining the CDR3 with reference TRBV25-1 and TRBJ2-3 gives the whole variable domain EADIYQTPRYLVIGTGKKITLECSQTMGHDKMYWYQQDPGMELHLIHYSYGVNSTEKGDLSSESTVSRIRTEHFPLTLESARPSHTSQYLCASRGTSGRTDTQYFGPGTRLTVL.